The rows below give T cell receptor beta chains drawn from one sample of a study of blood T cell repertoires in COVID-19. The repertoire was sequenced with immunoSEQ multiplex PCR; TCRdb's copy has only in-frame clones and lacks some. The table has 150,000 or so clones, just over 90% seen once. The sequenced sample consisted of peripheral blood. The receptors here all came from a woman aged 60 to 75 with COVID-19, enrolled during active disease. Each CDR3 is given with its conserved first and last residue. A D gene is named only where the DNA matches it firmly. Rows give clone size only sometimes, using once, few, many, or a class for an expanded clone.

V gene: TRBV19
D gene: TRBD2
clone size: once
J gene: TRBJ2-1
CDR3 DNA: TGTGCCAGTAGTATAGAGGCCTTAGCGGGGCCCTGGGATGAGCAGTTCTTC
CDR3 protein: CASSIEALAGPWDEQFF

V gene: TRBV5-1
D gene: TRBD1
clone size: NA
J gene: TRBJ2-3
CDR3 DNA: TGCGCCAGCAGCTACGGACAGGGGACTAGCACAGATACGCAGTATTTT
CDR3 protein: CASSYGQGTSTDTQYF

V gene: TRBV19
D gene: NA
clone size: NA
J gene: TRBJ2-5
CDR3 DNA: TGTGCCAGTAGTAGAAAAGCGCAGGGGCCCGAGACCCAGTACTTC
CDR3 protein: CASSRKAQGPETQYF

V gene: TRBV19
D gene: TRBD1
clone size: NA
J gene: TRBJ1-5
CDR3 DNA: TGTGCCAGTACCTTAACAGGGGGACGGCAGCCCCAGCATTTT
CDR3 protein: CASTLTGGRQPQHF

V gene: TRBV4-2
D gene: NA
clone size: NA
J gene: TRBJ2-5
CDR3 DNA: TGTGCCAGCAGCCAAGATAGCGCCTCTGAAGAGACCCAGTACTTC
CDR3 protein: CASSQDSASEETQYF

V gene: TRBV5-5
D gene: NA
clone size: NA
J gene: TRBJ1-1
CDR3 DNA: TGTGCCAGCACTCCGAACGGGGCGGGGGTCTTTGAAGCTTTCTTT
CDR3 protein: CASTPNGAGVFEAFF

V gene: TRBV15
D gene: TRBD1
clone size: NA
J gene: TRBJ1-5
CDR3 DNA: TGTGCCACCAGCAGAGACACAGGGGTTCAGCCCCAGCATTTT
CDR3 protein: CATSRDTGVQPQHF

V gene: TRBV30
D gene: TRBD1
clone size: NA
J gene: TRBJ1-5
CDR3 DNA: TGTGCCTGGAGTGGACAGGGGGTCTGGTATCAGCCCCAGCATTTT
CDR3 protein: CAWSGQGVWYQPQHF

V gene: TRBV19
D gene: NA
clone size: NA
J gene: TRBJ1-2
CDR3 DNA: TGTGCCAGTAGTATAACAGGGCCTTGGGGCTACACCTTC
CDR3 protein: CASSITGPWGYTF

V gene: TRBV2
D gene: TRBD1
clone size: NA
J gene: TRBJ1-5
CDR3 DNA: TGTGCCAGCAGTCCTCAAACTCTAGGCTCCGGGACAGGAAATAGCAATCAGCCCCAGCATTTT
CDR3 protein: CASSPQTLGSGTGNSNQPQHF

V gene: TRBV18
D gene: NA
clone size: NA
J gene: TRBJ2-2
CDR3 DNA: TGTGCCAGCTCACCGGACATGAACACCGGGGAGCTGTTTTTT
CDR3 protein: CASSPDMNTGELFF

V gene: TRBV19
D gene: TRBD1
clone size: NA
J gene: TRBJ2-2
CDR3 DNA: TGTGCCAGTAGTGCGTCAGGGGGACCCACCGGGGAGCTGTTTTTT
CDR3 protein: CASSASGGPTGELFF

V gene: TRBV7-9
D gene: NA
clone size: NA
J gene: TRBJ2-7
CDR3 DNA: TGTGCCAGCAGCGGAGAAGACAGGAACCCCTACGAGCAGTACTTC
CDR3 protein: CASSGEDRNPYEQYF

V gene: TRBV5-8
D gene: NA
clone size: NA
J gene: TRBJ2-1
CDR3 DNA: TGTGCCAGCAGCTCCTCCGGTCCCTACAATGAGCAGTTCTTC
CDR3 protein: CASSSSGPYNEQFF

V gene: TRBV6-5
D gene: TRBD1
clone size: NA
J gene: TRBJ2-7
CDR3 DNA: TGTGCCAGCAGTTACTCCGACAGGGGGCACGAGCAGTACTTC
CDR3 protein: CASSYSDRGHEQYF

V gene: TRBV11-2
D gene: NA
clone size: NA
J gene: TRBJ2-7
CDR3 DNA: TGTGCCAGCAGCCAGGGACAAGTAACCTACGAGCAGTACTTC
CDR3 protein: CASSQGQVTYEQYF

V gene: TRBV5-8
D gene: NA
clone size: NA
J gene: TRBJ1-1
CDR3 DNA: TGTGCCAGCAGGCTCTATACTCGTGAGTCTTTCTTT
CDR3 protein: CASRLYTRESFF

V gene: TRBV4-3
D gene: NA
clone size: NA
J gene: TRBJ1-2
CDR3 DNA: TGCGCCAGCAGCCAAGAGATGGGGCGGGAAGATCGCTACACCTTC
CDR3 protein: CASSQEMGREDRYTF

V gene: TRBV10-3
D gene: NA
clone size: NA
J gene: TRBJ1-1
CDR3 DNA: TGTGCCGGTGGGGGGGCCACTGAAGCTTTCTTT
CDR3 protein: CAGGGATEAFF

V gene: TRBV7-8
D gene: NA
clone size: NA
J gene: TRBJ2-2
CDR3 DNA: TGTGCCAGCAGCTTAGAGGGGGCTAGCTGGAGGGTCGGGGAGCTGTTTTTT
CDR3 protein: CASSLEGASWRVGELFF

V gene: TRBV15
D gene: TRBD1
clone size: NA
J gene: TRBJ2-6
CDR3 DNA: TGTGCCACCAGCAGAGATGGGACAGGGGCTCCTGGGGCCAACGTCCTGACTTTC
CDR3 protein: CATSRDGTGAPGANVLTF

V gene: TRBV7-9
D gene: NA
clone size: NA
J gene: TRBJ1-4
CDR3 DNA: TGTGCCAGCAGACGCGGTGCGGGACGGCAAAATGAAAAACTGTTTTTT
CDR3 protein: CASRRGAGRQNEKLFF

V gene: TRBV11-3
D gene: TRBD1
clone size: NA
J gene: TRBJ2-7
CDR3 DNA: TGTGCCAGCAGCTTAGAGCGGCACCGCCAGGGGGCTACCTACGAGCAGTACTTC
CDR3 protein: CASSLERHRQGATYEQYF

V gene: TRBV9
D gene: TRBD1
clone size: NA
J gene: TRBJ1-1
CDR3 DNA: TGTGCCAGCAGCGTACCCGGGACAGCTGAAGCTTTCTTT
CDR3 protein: CASSVPGTAEAFF

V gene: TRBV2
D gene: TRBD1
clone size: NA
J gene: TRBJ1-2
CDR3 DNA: TGTGCCAGCGAACAGGGGGACAGAGTTAACTATGGCTACACCTTC
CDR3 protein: CASEQGDRVNYGYTF

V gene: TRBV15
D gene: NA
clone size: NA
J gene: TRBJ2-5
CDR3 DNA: TGTGCCACCAGCACGACTAGGTTTATAGAAGAGACCCAGTACTTC
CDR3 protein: CATSTTRFIEETQYF

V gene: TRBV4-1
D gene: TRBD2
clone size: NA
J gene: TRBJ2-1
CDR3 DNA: TGCGCCAGCAGCCCAGATTCCCTAGTACCGCAAAAACTAGCGGAGAAATACAATGAGCAGTTCTTC
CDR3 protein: CASSPDSLVPQKLAEKYNEQFF

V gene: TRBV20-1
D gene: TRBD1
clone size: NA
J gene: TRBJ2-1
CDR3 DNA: TGCAGTGCCAGACAGGGTCGTGAGCAGTTCTTC
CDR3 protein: CSARQGREQFF

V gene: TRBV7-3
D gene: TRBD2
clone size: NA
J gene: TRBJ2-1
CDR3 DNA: TGTGCCAGCAGCTTAACGGGGAGCGGGGAAGGACCACGGTTCTTC
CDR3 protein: CASSLTGSGEGPRFF

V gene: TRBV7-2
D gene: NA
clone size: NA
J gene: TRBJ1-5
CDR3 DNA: TGTGCCAGCAGCCTCCAGGCAGATAGCAATCAGCCCCAGCATTTT
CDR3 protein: CASSLQADSNQPQHF

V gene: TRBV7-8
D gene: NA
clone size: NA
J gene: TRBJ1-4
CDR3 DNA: TGTGCCAGCAGCAACTTTATCGCAACTAATGAAAAACTGTTTTTT
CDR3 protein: CASSNFIATNEKLFF

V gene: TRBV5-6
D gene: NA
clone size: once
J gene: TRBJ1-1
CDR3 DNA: TGTGCCAGCAGCTTGCGGGCAGGGCTGAACACTGAAGCTTTCTTT
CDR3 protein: CASSLRAGLNTEAFF

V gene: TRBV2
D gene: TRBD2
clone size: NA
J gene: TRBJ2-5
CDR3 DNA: TGTGCCAGCAGTGAGCGGGGGGGCCTGGAGACCCAGTACTTC
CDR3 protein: CASSERGGLETQYF

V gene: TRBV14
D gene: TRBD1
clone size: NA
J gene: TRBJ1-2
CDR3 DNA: TGTGCCAGCAGCCAAGGCAGGGGGCTTAGTATTCCAAGTGGCTACACCTTC
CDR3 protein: CASSQGRGLSIPSGYTF

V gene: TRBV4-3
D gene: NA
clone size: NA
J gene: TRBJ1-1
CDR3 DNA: TGCGCCAGCAGCCATAGTCCCGTTTTAAACACTGAAGCTTTCTTT
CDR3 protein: CASSHSPVLNTEAFF

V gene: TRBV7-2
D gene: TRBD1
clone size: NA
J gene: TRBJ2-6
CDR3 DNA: TGTGCCAGCAGCCGGGACAGGGGATCGGGGACTGGGGCCAACGTCCTGACTTTC
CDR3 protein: CASSRDRGSGTGANVLTF

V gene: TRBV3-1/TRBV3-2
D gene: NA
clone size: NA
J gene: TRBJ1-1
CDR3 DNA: TGTGCCAGCAGCCCAACGAGAGGGCACCAAGCTTTCTTT
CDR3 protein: CASSPTRGHQAFF

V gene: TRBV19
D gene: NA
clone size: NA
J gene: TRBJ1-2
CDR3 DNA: TGTGCCAGTAGTCCCGAGAGGCAGTTGATCGGCTACACCTTC
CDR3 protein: CASSPERQLIGYTF

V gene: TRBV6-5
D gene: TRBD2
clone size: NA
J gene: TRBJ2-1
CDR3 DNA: TGTGCCAGCCACAAACTTGCGGGGGGGGGAGAGCAGTTCTTC
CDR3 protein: CASHKLAGGGEQFF

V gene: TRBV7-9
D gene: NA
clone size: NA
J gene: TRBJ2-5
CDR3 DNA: TGTGCCAGCAGCTTAGCCGGGGGAGAGACCCAGTACTTC
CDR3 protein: CASSLAGGETQYF

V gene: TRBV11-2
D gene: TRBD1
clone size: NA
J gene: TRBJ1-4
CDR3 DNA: TGTGCCAGCAGCCCAACAGGGGGCCCAGATGAAAAACTGTTTTTT
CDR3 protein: CASSPTGGPDEKLFF

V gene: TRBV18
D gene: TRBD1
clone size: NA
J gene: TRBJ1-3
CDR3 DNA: TGTGCCAGCTCACTGGGACAGCCGGGAAACACCATATATTTT
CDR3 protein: CASSLGQPGNTIYF

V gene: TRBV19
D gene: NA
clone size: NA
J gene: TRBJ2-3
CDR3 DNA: TGTGCCAGTAGTACTTCACACGGACAGCCCACAGATACGCAGTATTTT
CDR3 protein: CASSTSHGQPTDTQYF

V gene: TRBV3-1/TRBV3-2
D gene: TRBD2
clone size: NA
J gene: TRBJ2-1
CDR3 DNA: TGTGCCAGCAGCCACCAAAGCGGGGGCTACAATGAGCAGTTCTTC
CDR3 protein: CASSHQSGGYNEQFF

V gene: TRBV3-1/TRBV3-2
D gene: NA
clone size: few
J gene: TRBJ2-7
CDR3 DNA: TGTGCCAGCAGCCAGCCGACGACAGGTTACTCCTACGAGCAGTACTTC
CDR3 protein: CASSQPTTGYSYEQYF

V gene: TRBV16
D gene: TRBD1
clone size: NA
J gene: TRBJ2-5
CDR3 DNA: TGTGCCAGCAGCCAACCGGGACAGGGAGAGGAGACCCAGTACTTC
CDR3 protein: CASSQPGQGEETQYF

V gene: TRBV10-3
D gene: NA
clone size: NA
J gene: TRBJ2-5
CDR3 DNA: TGTGCCATCAGTGAGTCTGTTTCCGAAACTGGGCTCGGAGAGACCCAGTACTTC
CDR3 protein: CAISESVSETGLGETQYF

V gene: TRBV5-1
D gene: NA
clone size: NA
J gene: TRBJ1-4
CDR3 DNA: TGCGCCAGCAGCTTGACGGGGAGCACAACTAATGAAAAACTGTTTTTT
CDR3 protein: CASSLTGSTTNEKLFF

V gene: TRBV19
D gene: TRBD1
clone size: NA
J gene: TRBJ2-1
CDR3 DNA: TGTGCCAGTAGTATTGGGACAGGGGAGGGGGAGCAGTTCTTC
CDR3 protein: CASSIGTGEGEQFF

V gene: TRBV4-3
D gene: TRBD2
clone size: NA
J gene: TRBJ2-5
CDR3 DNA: TGCGCCAGCAGCCAAGAGGCAGCGGGGGGGCGAGAGACCCAGTACTTC
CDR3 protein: CASSQEAAGGRETQYF

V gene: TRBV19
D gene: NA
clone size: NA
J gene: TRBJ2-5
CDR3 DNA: TGTGCCAGTAGTATCGGGCAAGAGACCCAGTACTTC
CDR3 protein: CASSIGQETQYF